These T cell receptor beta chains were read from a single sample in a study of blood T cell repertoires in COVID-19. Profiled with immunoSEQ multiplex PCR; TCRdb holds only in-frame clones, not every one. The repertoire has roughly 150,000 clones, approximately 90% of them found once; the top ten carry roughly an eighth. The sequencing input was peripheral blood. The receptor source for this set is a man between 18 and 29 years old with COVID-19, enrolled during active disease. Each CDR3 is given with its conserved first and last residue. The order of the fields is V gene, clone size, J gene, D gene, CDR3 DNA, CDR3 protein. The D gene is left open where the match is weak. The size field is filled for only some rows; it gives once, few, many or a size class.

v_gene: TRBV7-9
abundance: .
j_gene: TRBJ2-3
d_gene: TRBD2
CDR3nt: TGTGCCAGCAGCGCCGAGGCCAGCGGGAGTATTGATACGCAGTATTTT
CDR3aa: CASSAEASGSIDTQYF

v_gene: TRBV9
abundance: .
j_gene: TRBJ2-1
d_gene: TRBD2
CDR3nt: TGTGCCAGCAGCGTCCACCCTGCGGGGACTAGCGGGAAAAGCTCCTACAATGAGCAGTTCTTC
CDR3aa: CASSVHPAGTSGKSSYNEQFF

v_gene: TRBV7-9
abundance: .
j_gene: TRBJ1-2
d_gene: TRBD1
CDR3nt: TGTGCCAGCAGCTTGACAGGGTTAGGTGGCTACACCTTC
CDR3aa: CASSLTGLGGYTF

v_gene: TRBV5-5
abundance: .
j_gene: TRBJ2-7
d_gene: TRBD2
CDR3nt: TGTGCCAGCAGCTTGGCCCCGGGGGGGGTCCGCGAGCAGTACTTC
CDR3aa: CASSLAPGGVREQYF

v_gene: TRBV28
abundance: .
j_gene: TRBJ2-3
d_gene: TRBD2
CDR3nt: TGTGCCAGCAGTTCCGGGACTAGTGGGTGGGGGGATAGCACAGATACGCAGTATTTT
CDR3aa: CASSSGTSGWGDSTDTQYF

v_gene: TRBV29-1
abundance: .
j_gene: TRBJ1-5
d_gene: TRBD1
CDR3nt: TGCAGCGTTGCCTGGGGACAGGGGGCCGGTCAGCCCCAGCATTTT
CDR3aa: CSVAWGQGAGQPQHF

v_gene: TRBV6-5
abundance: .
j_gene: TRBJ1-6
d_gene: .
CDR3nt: TGTGCCAGCAGTTCCTTCTCGTATTCACCCCTCCACTTT
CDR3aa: CASSSFSYSPLHF

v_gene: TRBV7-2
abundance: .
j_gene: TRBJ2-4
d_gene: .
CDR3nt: TGTGCCAGCAGCTCGCCTTTTAGTTCTTTAAACATTCAGTACTTC
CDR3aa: CASSSPFSSLNIQYF

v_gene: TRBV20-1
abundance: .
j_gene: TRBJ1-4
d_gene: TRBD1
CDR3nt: TGCAGTGCTAGTCAGGGGGCCCGTGAAAAACTGTTTTTT
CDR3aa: CSASQGAREKLFF

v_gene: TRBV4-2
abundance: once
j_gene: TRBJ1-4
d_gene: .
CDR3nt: TGTGCCAGCAGCCAAGCCCTCGGGGGTAATGAAAAACTGTTTTTT
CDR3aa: CASSQALGGNEKLFF

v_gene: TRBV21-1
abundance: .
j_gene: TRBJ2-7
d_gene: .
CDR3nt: TGTGCCAGCAGCAACTTCGTCCCGCAGGGGGCTGAGCAGTACTTC
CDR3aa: CASSNFVPQGAEQYF

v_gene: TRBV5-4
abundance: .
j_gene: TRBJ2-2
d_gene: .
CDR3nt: TGTGCCAGCAGCTCGGCGGGCGGGGAGCTGTTTTTT
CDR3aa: CASSSAGGELFF

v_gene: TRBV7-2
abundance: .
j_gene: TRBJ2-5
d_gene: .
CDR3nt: TGTGCCAGCAGCTTAGCTGGGACAACACAAGAGACCCAGTACTTC
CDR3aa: CASSLAGTTQETQYF

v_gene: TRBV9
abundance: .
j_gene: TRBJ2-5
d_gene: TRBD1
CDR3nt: TGTGCCAGCAGACCGGGACAGGAGACCCAGTACTTC
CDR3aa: CASRPGQETQYF

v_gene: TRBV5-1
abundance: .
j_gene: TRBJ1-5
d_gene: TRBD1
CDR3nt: TGCGCCAGCAGCCTCCGGACAGGGGAGGGGCAGCCCCAGCATTTT
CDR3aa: CASSLRTGEGQPQHF

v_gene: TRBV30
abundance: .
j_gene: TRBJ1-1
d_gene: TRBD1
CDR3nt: TGTGCCTGGGGTTGGGGACAGGGGAGGACTGAAGCTTTCTTT
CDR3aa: CAWGWGQGRTEAFF

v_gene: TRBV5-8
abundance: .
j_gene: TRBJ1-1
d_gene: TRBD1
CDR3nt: TGTGCCAGCAGAATGACAGGGGAAGCTTTCTTT
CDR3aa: CASRMTGEAFF

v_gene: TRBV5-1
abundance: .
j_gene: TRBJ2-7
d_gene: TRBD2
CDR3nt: TGCGCCAGCAGCTTGGTTAGTAGCGGGAGTGACGAGCAGTACTTC
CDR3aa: CASSLVSSGSDEQYF

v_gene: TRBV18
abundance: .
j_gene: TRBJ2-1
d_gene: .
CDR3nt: TGTGCCAGCTCACCACCGCCGGACAGTTCCTACAATGAGCAGTTCTTC
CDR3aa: CASSPPPDSSYNEQFF

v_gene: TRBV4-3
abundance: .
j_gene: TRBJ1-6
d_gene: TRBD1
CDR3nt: TGCGCCAGCAGCCGTAACCGGGACAGCACAAATTCACCCCTCCACTTT
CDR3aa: CASSRNRDSTNSPLHF

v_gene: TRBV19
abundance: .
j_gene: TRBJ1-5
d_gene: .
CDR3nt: TGTGCCAGTAGTATAGATCCCGGGAATCAGCCCCAGCATTTT
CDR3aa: CASSIDPGNQPQHF

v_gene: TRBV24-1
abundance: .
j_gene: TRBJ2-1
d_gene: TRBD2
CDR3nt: TGTGCCACCAGTCCCCCGGGACTAGCGGGTATGTATGAGCAGTTCTTC
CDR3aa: CATSPPGLAGMYEQFF

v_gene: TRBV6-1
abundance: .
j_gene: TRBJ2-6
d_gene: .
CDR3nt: TGTGCCAGCAGTGAAGCGCGGCGGGGGCCAGGGGCCAACGTCCTGACTTTC
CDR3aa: CASSEARRGPGANVLTF

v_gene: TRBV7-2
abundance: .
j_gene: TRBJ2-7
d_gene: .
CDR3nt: TGTGCCAGCAGCTTAGAGTGGGCCCGCTCCTACGAGCAGTACTTC
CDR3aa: CASSLEWARSYEQYF

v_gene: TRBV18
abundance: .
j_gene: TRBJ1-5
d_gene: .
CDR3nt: TGTGCCAGCTCCCTGGACAGTGCCTATCAGCCCCAGCATTTT
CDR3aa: CASSLDSAYQPQHF

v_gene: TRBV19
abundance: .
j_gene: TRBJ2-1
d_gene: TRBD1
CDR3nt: TGTGCCAGTACCAAAGGACAGGGTTGGAATGAGCAGTTCTTC
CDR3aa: CASTKGQGWNEQFF

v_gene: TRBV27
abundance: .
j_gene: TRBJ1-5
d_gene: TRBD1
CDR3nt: TGTGCCACCCAAAGACGCGGGACAGGGTCCCTAAATCAGCCCCAGCATTTT
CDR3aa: CATQRRGTGSLNQPQHF

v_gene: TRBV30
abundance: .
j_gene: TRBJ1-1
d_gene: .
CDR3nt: TGTGCCTGGAGTCTACGGGAAATCTTAGGGTCCCGTGAAGCTTTCTTT
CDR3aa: CAWSLREILGSREAFF

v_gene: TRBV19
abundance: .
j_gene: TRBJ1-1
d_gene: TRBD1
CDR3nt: TGTGCCAGTAGTATAGTGACCCCGGGACAGGGAAACACTGAAGCTTTCTTT
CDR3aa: CASSIVTPGQGNTEAFF

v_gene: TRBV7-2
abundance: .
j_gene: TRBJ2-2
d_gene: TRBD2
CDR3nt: TGTGCCAGCAGACCTGGACTAGGAATCGGGGAGCTGTTTTTT
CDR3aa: CASRPGLGIGELFF

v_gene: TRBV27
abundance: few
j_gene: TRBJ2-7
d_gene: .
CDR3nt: TGTGCCAGCAGTTTATACCGGGGGAACGAGCAGTACTTC
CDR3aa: CASSLYRGNEQYF

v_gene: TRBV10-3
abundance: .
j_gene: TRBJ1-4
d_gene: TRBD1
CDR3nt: TGTGCCATCAGTTCTACAGGGGACGGGAGTGAAAAACTGTTTTTT
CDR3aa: CAISSTGDGSEKLFF

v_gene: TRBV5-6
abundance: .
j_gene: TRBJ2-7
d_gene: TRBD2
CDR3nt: TGTGCCAGCAGCTCCGTGGGGAGGGACGAGCAGTACTTC
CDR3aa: CASSSVGRDEQYF

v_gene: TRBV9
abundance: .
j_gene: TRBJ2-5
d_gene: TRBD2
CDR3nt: TGTGCCAGCAGCGTAGGTACGGGAGGGCGTGAGACCCAGTACTTC
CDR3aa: CASSVGTGGRETQYF

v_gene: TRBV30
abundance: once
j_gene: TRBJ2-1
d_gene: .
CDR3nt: TGTGCCTGGAGTAAGGGAACCGCGGGGGCAGAAGTGCAGTTCTTC
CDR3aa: CAWSKGTAGAEVQFF

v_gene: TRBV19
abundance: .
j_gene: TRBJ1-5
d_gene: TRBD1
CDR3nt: TGTGCCAGTAGTCGGGACAGGGGTCACCATCAGCCCCAGCATTTT
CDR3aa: CASSRDRGHHQPQHF

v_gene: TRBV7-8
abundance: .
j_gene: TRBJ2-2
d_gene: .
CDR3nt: TGTGCCAGCAGCTTAGCCCCCAGGGGCGGCGGGGAGCTGTTTTTT
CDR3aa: CASSLAPRGGGELFF

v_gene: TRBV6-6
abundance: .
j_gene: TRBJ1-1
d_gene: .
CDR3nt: TGTGCCAGCAGCCCTAGGGGGAAAACTGAAGCTTTCTTT
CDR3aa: CASSPRGKTEAFF